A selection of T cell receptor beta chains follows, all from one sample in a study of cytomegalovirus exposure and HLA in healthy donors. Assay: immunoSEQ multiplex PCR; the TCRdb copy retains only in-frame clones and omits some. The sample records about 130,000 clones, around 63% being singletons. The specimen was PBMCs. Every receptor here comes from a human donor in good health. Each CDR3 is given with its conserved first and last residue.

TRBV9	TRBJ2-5	CASSVAGGETQYF
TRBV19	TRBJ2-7	CASSMAGVGSYEQYF
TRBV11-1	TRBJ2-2	CASSLAGELFF
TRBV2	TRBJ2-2	CASTAENTGELFF
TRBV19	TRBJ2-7	CASSIAGRAGRPYEQYF
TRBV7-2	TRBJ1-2	CASSYDRVYGYTF
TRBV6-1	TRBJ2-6	CASINSGANVLTF
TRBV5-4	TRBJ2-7	CASSLDGTSRPYEQYF
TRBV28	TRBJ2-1	CASSLIGGRVNEQFF
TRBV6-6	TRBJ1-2	CASSYTSLGFYGYTF
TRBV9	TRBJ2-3	CASSVGLAASTDTQYF
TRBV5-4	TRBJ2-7	CASSSGGDGTYEQYF
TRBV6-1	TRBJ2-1	CASSEAAGASFNEQFF
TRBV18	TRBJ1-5	CASSLSGYSNQPQHF
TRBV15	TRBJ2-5	CATSRGRTGAGETQYF
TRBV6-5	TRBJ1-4	CASSYSGATNEKLFF
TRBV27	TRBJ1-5	CASKLQGSNQPQHF
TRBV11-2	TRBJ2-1	CASTGLAGGTYNEQFF
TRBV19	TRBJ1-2	CASRETGTGDPYGYTF
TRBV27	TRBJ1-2	CASSLTGDGYTF
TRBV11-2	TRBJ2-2	CASSDQISVIGELFF
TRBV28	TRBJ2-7	CASSPGTRAYEQYF
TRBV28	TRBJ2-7	CASTLGSFAEQYF
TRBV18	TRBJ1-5	CASSPRQGKGGNQPQHF
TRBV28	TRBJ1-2	CASSVQGYGYTF
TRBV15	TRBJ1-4	CATSRGLGATNEKLFF
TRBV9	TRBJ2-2	CASSGSRGGLRNTGELFF
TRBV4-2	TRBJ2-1	CASSQESAGGSYNEQFF
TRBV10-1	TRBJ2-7	CASSDQARGSSYEQYF
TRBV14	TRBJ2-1	CASSPRLQDEQFF
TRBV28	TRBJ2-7	CASSYSGTGDYF
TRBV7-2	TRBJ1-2	CASSFETATYGYTF
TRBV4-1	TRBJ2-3	CASSRGTDTDTQYF
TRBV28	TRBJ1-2	CASIGRGIYGYTF
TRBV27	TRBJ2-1	CASKVAGAYNEQFF
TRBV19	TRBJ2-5	CASRTSGTGAETQYF
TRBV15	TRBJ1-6	CATSRDLQGGSPLHF
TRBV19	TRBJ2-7	CASSRGGDSYEQYF
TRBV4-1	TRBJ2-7	CASSSRTGTGGGEQYF
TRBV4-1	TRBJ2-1	CASSQEFGGRAGNEQFF
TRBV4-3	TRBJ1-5	CASSQEILSNQPQHF
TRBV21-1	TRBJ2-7	CASSKTGTIYEQYF